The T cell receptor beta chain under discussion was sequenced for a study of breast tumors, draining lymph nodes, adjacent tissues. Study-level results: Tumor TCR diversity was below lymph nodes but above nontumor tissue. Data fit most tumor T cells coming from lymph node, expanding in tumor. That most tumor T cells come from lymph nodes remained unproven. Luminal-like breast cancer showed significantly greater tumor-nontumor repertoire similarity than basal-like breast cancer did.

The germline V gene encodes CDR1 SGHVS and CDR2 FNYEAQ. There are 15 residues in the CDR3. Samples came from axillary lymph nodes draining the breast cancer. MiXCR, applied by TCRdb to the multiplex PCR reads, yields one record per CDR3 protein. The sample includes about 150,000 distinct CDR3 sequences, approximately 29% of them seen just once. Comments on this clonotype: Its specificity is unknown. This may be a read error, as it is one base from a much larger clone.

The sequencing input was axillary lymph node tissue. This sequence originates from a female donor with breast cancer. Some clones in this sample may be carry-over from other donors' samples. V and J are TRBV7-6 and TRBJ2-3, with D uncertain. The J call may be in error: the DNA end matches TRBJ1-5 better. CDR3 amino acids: CASSLSLTSADTQHF. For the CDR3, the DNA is TGTGCCAGCAGCCTGAGCTTGACTAGCGCAGATACGCAGCATTTT.